The rows below give T cell receptor beta chains drawn from one sample of a study of CD8+CD57+ T cells in acquired aplastic anemia. TCRdb ran MiXCR on the reads and lists one entry per CDR3 protein. Among about 190,000 distinct CDR3 sequences listed, approximately 50% were seen once. Sequenced material: sorted CD4+, CD8+, or CD8+CD57+ T cells (not recorded which) from PBMCs. Source of these receptors: a human donor in good health, serving as a control. Both conserved end residues are part of each CDR3. A D gene is named only where the DNA matches it firmly. Size is omitted from some rows. Given values are once, few, many or a class for expanded clones.

clone_size j_call d_call v_call cdr3_aa cdr3_nt
. TRBJ2-3 TRBD2 TRBV7-9 CASSPLAGGSSTDTQYF TGTGCCAGCAGCCCACTAGCGGGGGGGTCTAGCACAGATACGCAGTATTTT
. TRBJ1-1 TRBD1 TRBV29-1 CSEQGGDTEAFF TGCAGCGAACAGGGGGGAGACACTGAAGCTTTCTTT
many TRBJ2-1 TRBD2 TRBV5-4 CASSRGVGGLAGGANEQFF TGTGCCAGCAGTCGGGGCGTCGGGGGACTAGCGGGGGGGGCCAATGAGCAGTTCTTC
many TRBJ2-7 TRBD1 TRBV6-5 CASSTGTGFHEQYF TGTGCCAGCAGTACTGGGACAGGGTTTCACGAGCAGTACTTC
few TRBJ2-1 . TRBV7-2 CASSLAGVSSYNEQSF TGTGCCAGCAGCTTGGCCGGGGTGAGCTCCTACAATGAGCAGTCCTTC
once TRBJ2-7 . TRBV15 CATSSDFYEQYF TGTGCCACCAGCAGCGACTTCTACGAGCAGTACTTC
many TRBJ2-5 . TRBV12-3/TRBV12-4 CASSFQLGRGETQYF TGTGCCAGCAGTTTTCAACTCGGCAGGGGCGAGACCCAGTACTTC
. TRBJ1-5 . TRBV25-1 CAPDSNQPQHF TGTGCCCCAGATAGCAATCAGCCCCAGCATTTT
. TRBJ1-1 TRBD1 TRBV5-5 CASSFAATGKAFF TGTGCCAGCAGCTTTGCCGCGACAGGGAAAGCCTTCTTT
many TRBJ1-1 . TRBV20-1 CSARVQGNTEAFF TGCAGTGCTAGAGTACAGGGGAACACTGAAGCTTTCTTT
. TRBJ2-3 . TRBV3-1 CASSVGSRGDTQYF TGTGCCAGCAGCGTAGGAAGCAGGGGAGATACGCAGTATTTT
. TRBJ2-1 . TRBV20-1 CSAKAPGSYNEQFF TGCAGTGCTAAGGCCCCCGGCTCCTACAATGAGCAGTTCTTC
. TRBJ1-2 . TRBV5-1 CASHLADGYGYTF TGCGCCAGCCACCTCGCGGACGGCTATGGCTACACCTTC
many TRBJ1-3 . TRBV20-1 CSASAGNGNTIYF TGCAGTGCTAGTGCGGGTAATGGAAACACCATATATTTT
. TRBJ2-7 . TRBV10-1 CASSESGRSYEQYF TGCGCCAGCAGTGAGTCAGGGAGGTCCTACGAGCAGTACTTC
many TRBJ2-7 TRBD1 TRBV4-3 CASSQDLGTGKSYEQYF TGCGCCAGCAGCCAAGATCTCGGGACAGGGAAATCCTACGAGCAGTACTTC
. TRBJ1-2 TRBD1 TRBV27 CASSFHGTGGNYGYTF TGTGCCAGCAGTTTCCACGGGACAGGGGGTAACTATGGCTACACCTTC
. TRBJ1-2 . TRBV28 CASSSPTGTDGYTF TGTGCCAGCAGTTCTCCTACAGGGACGGATGGCTACACCTTC
. TRBJ1-2 . TRBV15 CATSTGGGRGYYGYTF TGTGCCACCAGTACAGGAGGGGGGCGGGGGTACTATGGCTACACCTTC
. TRBJ1-2 . TRBV19 CASSIRRLYGYTF TGTGCCAGTAGTATCAGGCGTTTATATGGCTACACCTTC
. TRBJ1-4 TRBD1 TRBV6-1 CASSDRGHEKLFF TGTGCCAGCAGCGACAGGGGACATGAAAAACTGTTTTTT
. TRBJ1-5 TRBD1 TRBV7-2 CASSPLGQGSNQPQHF TGTGCCAGCAGCCCTCTGGGACAGGGCAGCAATCAGCCCCAGCATTTT
once TRBJ2-1 . TRBV5-1 CASSLVVGSVDEQFF TGCGCCAGCAGCTTGGTTGTAGGTTCGGTAGATGAGCAGTTCTTC
. TRBJ1-1 TRBD1 TRBV2 CASSNRTMGTDEAFF TGTGCCAGCAGTAACCGTACAATGGGGACAGATGAAGCTTTCTTT
many TRBJ1-3 . TRBV29-1 CSGVSFSGNTIYF TGCAGCGGGGTATCCTTCTCTGGAAACACCATATATTTT
. TRBJ2-1 . TRBV20-1 CSARAGDSAISYNEQFF TGCAGTGCTAGAGCAGGGGATAGTGCAATCTCCTACAATGAGCAGTTCTTC
once TRBJ1-2 TRBD1 TRBV30 CAREQGEGYTF TGTGCCAGAGAACAGGGGGAAGGCTACACCTTC
. TRBJ2-7 . TRBV7-6 CASSLAAQGDYEQYF TGTGCCAGCAGCTTAGCAGCCCAGGGCGACTACGAGCAGTACTTC
. TRBJ2-5 TRBD1 TRBV19 CASSIGGQTTETQYF TGTGCCAGTAGTATTGGGGGACAGACGACAGAGACCCAGTACTTC
. TRBJ2-3 TRBD1 TRBV20-1 CSEFGTGGGAPDTQYF TGCAGTGAGTTCGGGACAGGGGGCGGGGCCCCAGATACGCAGTATTTT
many TRBJ1-5 TRBD1 TRBV19 CASSDRGPYSNQPQHF TGTGCCAGTAGTGACAGGGGCCCGTATAGCAATCAGCCCCAGCATTTT
. TRBJ1-5 TRBD1 TRBV29-1 CSGRGLGQPQHF TGCAGCGGCAGGGGGCTTGGCCAGCCCCAGCATTTT
many TRBJ1-5 . TRBV19 CASSMAGHLQPQHF TGTGCCAGTAGTATGGCGGGACACCTCCAGCCCCAGCATTTT
. TRBJ2-1 . TRBV20-1 CSARVLQNEQFF TGCAGTGCTAGAGTCCTACAAAATGAGCAGTTCTTC
many TRBJ2-7 . TRBV6-5 CASSYSLTGTYEQYF TGTGCCAGCAGTTACTCGTTGACAGGCACCTACGAGCAGTACTTC
. TRBJ2-5 TRBD2 TRBV5-1 CASSLGEGSGEETQYF TGCGCCAGCAGCTTGGGTGAGGGAAGCGGGGAGGAGACCCAGTACTTC
. TRBJ1-2 TRBD1 TRBV7-8 CASSLRGINTGGTYGYTF TGTGCCAGCAGTTTAAGGGGGATCAACACAGGGGGCACCTATGGCTACACCTTC
. TRBJ1-2 TRBD1 TRBV9 CASSLSGRQGSNYGYTF TGCGCCAGCAGCTTGTCAGGGAGACAGGGTTCGAACTATGGCTACACCTTC
. TRBJ2-7 . TRBV7-2 CASSWSRVRSEQYF TGTGCCAGCAGCTGGTCTCGTGTCCGGAGCGAGCAGTACTTC
. TRBJ1-1 . TRBV10-3 CAISPLQGNAEAFF TGTGCCATCAGCCCCTTACAAGGGAACGCTGAAGCCTTCTTT
few TRBJ2-3 . TRBV30 CAWSKGGGTDTQYF TGTGCCTGGAGTAAAGGGGGGGGCACAGATACGCAGTATTTT
once TRBJ1-2 . TRBV7-2 CASSLGGAGYTF TGTGCCAGCAGCTTAGGAGGGGCTGGCTACACCTTC
many TRBJ2-7 . TRBV5-8 CASSIAGYEQYF TGTGCCAGCTCTATAGCTGGATACGAGCAGTACTTC
many TRBJ1-2 . TRBV13 CASSLESWEGWYGYTF TGTGCCAGCAGCTTAGAGTCATGGGAGGGTTGGTATGGCTACACCTTC
many TRBJ2-1 . TRBV5-1 CASSYGQLYNEQFF TGCGCCAGCAGCTACGGACAGTTATACAATGAGCAGTTCTTC
. TRBJ1-5 . TRBV19 CASRPQGTSNQPQHF TGTGCCAGTAGACCTCAGGGCACGAGCAATCAGCCCCAGCATTTT
. TRBJ2-6 TRBD1 TRBV7-9 CASSYDRAGVSGANVLTF TGTGCCAGCAGCTATGACAGGGCTGGGGTCTCTGGGGCCAACGTCCTGACTTTC
. TRBJ2-3 TRBD1 TRBV20-1 CSAIGRGRWDTQYF TGCAGTGCTATAGGCAGGGGGCGGTGGGATACGCAGTATTTT
many TRBJ2-2 . TRBV5-1 CASSLAAPGELFF TGCGCCAGCAGCTTAGCGGCGCCCGGGGAGCTGTTTTTT
. TRBJ2-7 . TRBV9 CASSRSGAAGRYEQYF TGTGCCAGCAGTCGATCCGGGGCGGCAGGCCGATACGAGCAGTACTTC